This T cell receptor beta chain derives from a study of graft-versus-host responses after intestinal transplantation. CDR3 length: 14 residues. V was clipped by 5 bases and J by 5 bases, with 15 bases between them. Germline V gene sequence: CDR1 LNHNV, CDR2 YYDKDF (reference sequence). The data were produced by immunoSEQ multiplex PCR, yet TCRdb's version contains in-frame clones alone and is incomplete. The sample includes 90,000 to 100,000 clones, roughly nine tenths of them seen just once. In regard to this clone: What it binds is not known.

Source: unstimulated CD8+ T cells sorted from spleen or lymph node cells, taken before intestinal transplant. The chain employs TRBV15 and TRBJ1-1, with D possibly TRBD1 on 6 matching bases. This clonotype was sampled from a human donor who received an intestinal transplant. CDR3 sequence (DNA): TGTGCCACCAGCCAAACAGGGCTCTTTACTGAAGCTTTCTTT. Its translation is CATSQTGLFTEAFF.